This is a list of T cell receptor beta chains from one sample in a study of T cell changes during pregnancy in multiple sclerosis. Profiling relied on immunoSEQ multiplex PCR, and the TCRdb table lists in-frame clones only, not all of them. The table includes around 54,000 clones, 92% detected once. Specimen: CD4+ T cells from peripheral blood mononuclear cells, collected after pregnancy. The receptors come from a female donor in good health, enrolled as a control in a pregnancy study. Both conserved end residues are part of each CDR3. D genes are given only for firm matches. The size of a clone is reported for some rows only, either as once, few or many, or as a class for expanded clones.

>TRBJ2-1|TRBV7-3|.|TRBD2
TGTGCCAGCAGCTTAACGTTCAGCGGGGGGGCCAGTATCAATGAGCAGTTCTTC
CASSLTFSGGASINEQFF
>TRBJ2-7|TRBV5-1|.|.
TGCGCCAGCAGCGGCATAAGGGGGTGGGCCTACGAGCAGTACTTC
CASSGIRGWAYEQYF
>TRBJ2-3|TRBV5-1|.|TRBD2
TGCGCCAGCAGCTTGAGTCCGAGCGGGGGCCGTCGGAGTTTTCCCACAGATACGCAGTATTTT
CASSLSPSGGRRSFPTDTQYF
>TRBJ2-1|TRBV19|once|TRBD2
TGTGCCAGTAGTATGAGGACTAGTGGTGAGCAGTTCTTC
CASSMRTSGEQFF
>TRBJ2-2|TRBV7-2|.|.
TGTGCCAGCAGCCCCCAACAGGTCACCGGGGAGCTGTTTTTT
CASSPQQVTGELFF
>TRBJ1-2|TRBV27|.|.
TGTGCCAGCAGTTCGGCGACGGGTGGCTACACCTTC
CASSSATGGYTF
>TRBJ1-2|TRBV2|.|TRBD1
TGTGCCAGCAGATCAGGGGGCGACTATGGCTACACCTTC
CASRSGGDYGYTF
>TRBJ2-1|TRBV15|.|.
TGTGCCACCAGCAGGGGGGGGGCGGATGAGCAGTTCTTC
CATSRGGADEQFF
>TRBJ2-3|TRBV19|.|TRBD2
TGTGCCAGTAAACAAGCGGGGGGCACAGATACGCAGTATTTT
CASKQAGGTDTQYF
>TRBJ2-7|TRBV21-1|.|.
TGTGCCAGCGCCAGGGTCGGTTTCGGACAGTACTTC
CASARVGFGQYF
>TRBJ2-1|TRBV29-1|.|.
TGCAGCGCTCGGACTCTTTTAGATGAGCAGTTCTTC
CSARTLLDEQFF
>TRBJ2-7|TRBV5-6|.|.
TGTGCCAGCAGCTTTCTAGGGAGCTCCTACGAGCAGTACTTC
CASSFLGSSYEQYF
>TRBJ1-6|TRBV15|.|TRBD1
TGTGCCACCAGCAGGGGACAGGGCGTTAATTCACCCCTCCACTTT
CATSRGQGVNSPLHF
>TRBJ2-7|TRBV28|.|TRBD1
TGTGCCAGCAGCTGGGGGACAGGGGTGGCACATGGCAACGAGCAGTACTTC
CASSWGTGVAHGNEQYF
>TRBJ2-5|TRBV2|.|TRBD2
TGTGCCAGCAGTGAACCCAGCGGGGGGGCCGGGGAGACCCAGTACTTC
CASSEPSGGAGETQYF
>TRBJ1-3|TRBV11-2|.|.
TGTGCCAGCAGCTTTTTTCGAGGGAAGGCTGGAAACACCATATATTTT
CASSFFRGKAGNTIYF
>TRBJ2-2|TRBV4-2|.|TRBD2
TGTGCCAGCAGCCAAGATCCTGGACTAGCCGGCGGGGAGCTGTTTTTT
CASSQDPGLAGGELFF
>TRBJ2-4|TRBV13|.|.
TGTGCCAGCAGCTTGGGCCAGGACACCAACATTCAGTACTTC
CASSLGQDTNIQYF
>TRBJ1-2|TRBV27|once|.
TGTGCCAGCAGCCTACAGTCTTTTGGGGGGGGCTACACCTTC
CASSLQSFGGGYTF
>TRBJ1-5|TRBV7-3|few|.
TGTGCCAGCAGCTTAGTCGGGAATAGCAATCAGCCCCAGCATTTT
CASSLVGNSNQPQHF
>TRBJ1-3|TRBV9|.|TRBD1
TGTGCCAGCAGCGTAGCTCCAAGGGGGCCCTCTGGAAACACCATATATTTT
CASSVAPRGPSGNTIYF
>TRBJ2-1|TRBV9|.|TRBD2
TGTGCCAGCAGCGTAGCCGCTAGCGGGGATGAGCAGTTCTTC
CASSVAASGDEQFF
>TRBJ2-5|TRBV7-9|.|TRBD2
TGTGCCAGCAGCTCCCATGGACTAGCGGGGGCGGAGACCCAGTACTTC
CASSSHGLAGAETQYF
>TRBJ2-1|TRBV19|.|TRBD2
TGTGCCAGTAGTATGTGGACTAGCGGGGGGGGTGAGCAGTTCTTC
CASSMWTSGGGEQFF
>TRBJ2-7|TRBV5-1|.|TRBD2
TGCGCCAGCAGCTTGAGTACTAGCGGGTTTGCAACCTACGAGCAGTACTTC
CASSLSTSGFATYEQYF
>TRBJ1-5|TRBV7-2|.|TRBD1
TGTGCCAGCAGCTATGGACAGGATAGCAATCAGCCCCAGCATTTT
CASSYGQDSNQPQHF
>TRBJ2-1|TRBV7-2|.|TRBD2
TGTGCCAGCAGCTTAGTCCTAGCGGGAGGGTATGAGCAGTTCTTC
CASSLVLAGGYEQFF
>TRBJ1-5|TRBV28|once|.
TGTGCCAGCAGTTCTGGACTGACAGGCAGCAATCAGCCCCAGCATTTT
CASSSGLTGSNQPQHF
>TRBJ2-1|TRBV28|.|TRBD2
TGTGCCAGCGGTTATACCCTCGGGACTAGCAGCAATGAGCAGTTCTTC
CASGYTLGTSSNEQFF
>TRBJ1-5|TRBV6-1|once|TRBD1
TGTGCCAGCACTGGGCAGGGGGGCGCTCAGCCCCAGCATTTT
CASTGQGGAQPQHF
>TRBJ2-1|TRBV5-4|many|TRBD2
TGTGCCAGCAGCGCAGTGGGGACTAGAAACTACAATGAGCAGTTCTTC
CASSAVGTRNYNEQFF
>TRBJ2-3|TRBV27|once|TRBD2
TGTGCCAGCAGATTAGCGGGACTGAGCACAGATACGCAGTATTTT
CASRLAGLSTDTQYF
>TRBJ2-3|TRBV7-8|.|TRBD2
TGTGCCAGCAGCTTAGGACTAGCGGGGGTGGATACGCAGTATTTT
CASSLGLAGVDTQYF
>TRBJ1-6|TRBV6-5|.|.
TGTGCCAGCAGCGCCATTGTTGGAGGCTCACCCCTCCACTTT
CASSAIVGGSPLHF
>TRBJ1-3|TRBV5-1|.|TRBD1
TGCGCCAGCAGCTTAACTGACAGGGCCTCTGGAAACACCATATATTTT
CASSLTDRASGNTIYF
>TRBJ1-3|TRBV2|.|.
TGTGCCAGCTTGAGGAGCTCTGGAAACACCATATATTTT
CASLRSSGNTIYF
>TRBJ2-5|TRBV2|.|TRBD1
TGTGCCAGCACGGCTGACAGGGGCTACCAAGAGACCCAGTACTTC
CASTADRGYQETQYF
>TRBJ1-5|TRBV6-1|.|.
TGTGCCAGCAGAACGCAGGATCAGCCCCAGCATTTT
CASRTQDQPQHF
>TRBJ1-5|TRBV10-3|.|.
TGTGCCATCAGCCCAGGACAGACTAATCAGCCCCAGCATTTT
CAISPGQTNQPQHF
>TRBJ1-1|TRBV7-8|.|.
TGTGCCAGCAGCCTCACGGGGGAGAACACTGAAGCTTTCTTT
CASSLTGENTEAFF
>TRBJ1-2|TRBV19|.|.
TGTGCCAGTAGTAACACCGGGGGGACGTCAGGCTACACCTTC
CASSNTGGTSGYTF
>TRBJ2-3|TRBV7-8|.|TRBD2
TGTGCCAGCGGACTAGCGGGAGGGCAGGTAGATACGCAGTATTTT
CASGLAGGQVDTQYF
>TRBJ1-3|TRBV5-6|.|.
TGTGCCAGCAGCTTGTTCTTTCTCACAGACTCTGGAAACACCATATATTTT
CASSLFFLTDSGNTIYF
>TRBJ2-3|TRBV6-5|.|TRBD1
TGTGCCAGCAGTTACGAGGGGCCCAGGGGGCATACGCAGTATTTT
CASSYEGPRGHTQYF
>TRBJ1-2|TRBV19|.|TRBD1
TGTGCCAGTACATCGACAGGGGTTCATGGCTACACCTTC
CASTSTGVHGYTF
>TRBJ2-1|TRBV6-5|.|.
TGTGCCAGCAGTTACGCCGGGGGCTCCTACAATGAGCAGTTCTTC
CASSYAGGSYNEQFF
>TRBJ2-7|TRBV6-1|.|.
TGTGCCAGCAGGGATTTAGCAACGACCTACGAGCAGTACTTC
CASRDLATTYEQYF
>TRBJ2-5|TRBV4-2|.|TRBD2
TGTGCCAGCAGCCAAGTACCCAGCGGGGGGGAGACCCAGTACTTC
CASSQVPSGGETQYF
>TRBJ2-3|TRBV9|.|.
TGTGCCAGCAGCGAGAGCCTACAGAGCACAGATACGCAGTATTTT
CASSESLQSTDTQYF
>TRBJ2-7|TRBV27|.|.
TGTGCCAGCAGCCCCACGGGGAGCTCCTACGAGCAGTACTTC
CASSPTGSSYEQYF
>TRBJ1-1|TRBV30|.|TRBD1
TGTGCTGTACAGGGGCTGCCGAACACTGAAGCTTTCTTT
CAVQGLPNTEAFF
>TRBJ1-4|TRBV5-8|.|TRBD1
TGTGCCAGCAGCCCGTGGACAGGGGACGTGACGAAACTGTTTTTT
CASSPWTGDVTKLFF
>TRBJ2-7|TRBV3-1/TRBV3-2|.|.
TGTGCCAGCAGCCAATGTCCAAACTTC
CASSQCPNF
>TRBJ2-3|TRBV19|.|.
TGTGCCACCGGGGTGGGCCCAGATACGCAGTATTTT
CATGVGPDTQYF
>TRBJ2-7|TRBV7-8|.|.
TGTGCCAGCAGCACCTCCCGGACAGTCTACGAGCAGTACTTC
CASSTSRTVYEQYF